This TCR beta chain was sequenced during a study of cytomegalovirus exposure and HLA in healthy donors. Germline-derived CDR1 and CDR2 are MDHEN and SYDVKM. V was clipped by 4 bases and J by 2 bases; unmatched bases: 7. This CDR3 is built from 15 residues. Regarding the study as a whole: The likely explanation for a cluster of highly shared sequence variants was sequencing artifact.

With respect to this clone: Antigen: not known.

The primer mix had 60 Vbeta and 13 Jbeta primers. Produced via immunoSEQ multiplex PCR; TCRdb's table is partial and in-frame only. Its clone listing holds around 71,000 clones. The chain recombines TRBV28 with TRBJ2-7; TRBD1 matches 8 bases. The sequenced material came from PBMCs. This TCR was sampled from a woman in her twenties or thirties in good health and CMV-seronegative. The CDR3 reads CASSSVGTGTYEQYF. The DNA for the CDR3 is TGTGCCAGCAGTTCAGTCGGGACAGGTACCTACGAGCAGTACTTC. Complete variable domain (other parts from reference TRBV28 and TRBJ2-7): DVKVTQSSRYLVKRTGEKVFLECVQDMDHENMFWYRQDPGLGLRLIYFSYDVKMKEKGDIPEGYSVSREKKERFSLILESASTNQTSMYLCASSSVGTGTYEQYFGPGTRLTVT.